The rows below give T cell receptor beta chains drawn from one sample of a study of shared clonotypes between healthy human individuals. The data were produced by immunoSEQ multiplex PCR, yet TCRdb's version contains in-frame clones alone and is incomplete. Of about 100,000 clones listed, more than 45% are singletons. Sequencing was done on a sample of PBMCs. The origin of the receptors is a woman in her thirties or forties in good health. Some clones in this sample may be carry-over from other donors' samples. Each CDR3 is given with its conserved first and last residue. A D gene is named only where the DNA matches it firmly. Clone sizes are given selectively: once, few, many, or a class where the clone is expanded.

v_gene,j_gene,abundance,d_gene,CDR3aa,CDR3nt
TRBV7-3,TRBJ2-6,-,-,CASSLGVGANVLTF,TGTGCCAGCAGCTTGGGAGTTGGGGCCAACGTCCTGACTTTC
TRBV7-2,TRBJ1-6,-,-,CASSLGQVNNSPLHF,TGTGCCAGCAGCTTAGGGCAGGTGAATAATTCACCCCTCCACTTT
TRBV6-5,TRBJ2-1,-,TRBD2,CASSYPSGRARDEQFF,TGTGCCAGCAGTTACCCTAGCGGGAGGGCCAGAGATGAGCAGTTCTTC
TRBV9,TRBJ2-1,-,-,CASSVGVSTGEQFF,TGTGCCAGCAGCGTAGGGGTTTCTACGGGTGAGCAGTTCTTC
TRBV5-4,TRBJ2-1,few,TRBD2,CASRGTSGSDEQFF,TGTGCCAGTAGAGGGACTAGCGGGAGTGATGAGCAGTTCTTC
TRBV19,TRBJ1-1,-,TRBD1,CASTPGTAQLGAFF,TGTGCCAGTACTCCCGGGACAGCGCAACTGGGAGCTTTCTTT
TRBV4-1,TRBJ2-5,few,-,CASSHPYGAQYF,TGCGCCAGCAGCCATCCCTATGGGGCCCAGTACTTC
TRBV25-1,TRBJ2-7,-,-,CASSELDKTYEQYF,TGTGCCAGCAGTGAATTAGACAAGACCTACGAGCAGTACTTC
TRBV21-1,TRBJ2-7,-,-,CASSTHKQYF,TGTGCCAGCAGCACGCACAAGCAGTACTTC
TRBV4-1,TRBJ2-3,few,-,CASSDVGAITSTDTQYF,TGCGCCAGCAGCGACGTCGGGGCGATTACTAGCACAGATACGCAGTATTTT
TRBV30,TRBJ2-7,many,TRBD2,CAWSRGGLTTYEQYF,TGTGCCTGGAGCCGGGGGGGACTCACCACCTACGAGCAGTACTTC
TRBV5-3,TRBJ2-7,many,TRBD2,CARSLPSQAACGSSYEQYF,TGTGCCAGAAGCCTTCCCTCCCAAGCAGCTTGCGGGAGCTCCTACGAGCAGTACTTC
TRBV6-1,TRBJ1-1,-,-,CASLIGQNTEAFF,TGTGCCAGCCTTATCGGACAGAACACTGAAGCTTTCTTT
TRBV7-9,TRBJ2-1,many,-,CASSSRDGYNEQFF,TGTGCCAGCAGCTCCCGGGACGGATACAATGAGCAGTTCTTC